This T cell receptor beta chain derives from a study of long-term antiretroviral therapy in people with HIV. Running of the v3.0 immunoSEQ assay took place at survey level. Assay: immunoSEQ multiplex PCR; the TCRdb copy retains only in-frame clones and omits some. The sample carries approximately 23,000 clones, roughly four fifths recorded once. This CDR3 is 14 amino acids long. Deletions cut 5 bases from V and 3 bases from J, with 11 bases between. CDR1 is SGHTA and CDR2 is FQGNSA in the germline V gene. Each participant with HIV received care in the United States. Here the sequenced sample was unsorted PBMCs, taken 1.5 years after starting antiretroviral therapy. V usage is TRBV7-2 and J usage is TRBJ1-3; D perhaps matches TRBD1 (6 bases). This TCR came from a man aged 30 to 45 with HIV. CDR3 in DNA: TGTGCCAGCAGCCAGGGGTTGAGTGGAAACACCATATATTTT. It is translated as CASSQGLSGNTIYF.